These 16 T cell receptor beta chains share one sample of origin, sequenced in a study of vaccination effects on CD4 cells after COVID-19. Antigen-specific CD4+ T cells were expanded with viral peptide pools in the ViraFEST assay before sequencing. Following culture for more than 9 days, CD4+ T cells were isolated. Each vaccine recipient was nucleocapsid antibody negative and had no prior SARS-CoV-2 infection. Only in-frame clones appear in the TCRdb table, and some are missing; sequencing was by immunoSEQ multiplex PCR. This table has roughly 75,000 clones, approximately 70% appearing once. Antigen specificity for these receptors is unknown. The material sequenced was CD4+ T cells from PBMCs cultured with HCoV-OC43 spike peptides, taken before COVID-19 vaccination. The sample's subset: HCoV-OC43 spike overlapping peptide pool stimulation. The receptors stem from a human donor who received a COVID-19 vaccine.

The V call is TRBV12-3 or TRBV12-4, the J call TRBJ2-1, with TRBD1 identical over 8 bases. This CDR3 has 13 residues. Unmatched junction bases numbered 5, after V lost 5 bases and J lost 8 bases. CDR3 amino acids: CASSVDRGHEQFF. In DNA, the CDR3 is TGTGCCAGCAGTGTTGACAGGGGCCATGAGCAGTTCTTC.

The chain recombines TRBV30 with TRBJ1-4, with D possibly TRBD1 on 6 matching bases. This CDR3 comprises 16 residues. Per the germline V gene, CDR1 is GTSNPN and CDR2 is SVGIG (reference sequence). With 0 bases removed from V and 5 bases from J, the gap between germline ends came to 16 bases. For the CDR3, the DNA is TGTGCCTGGAGTGTACGCCACAGAAGGGGGAATGAAAAACTGTTTTTT. Translation: CAWSVRHRRGNEKLFF. Full variable domain (remainder filled in from reference TRBV30 and TRBJ1-4): SQTIHQWPATLVQPVGSPLSLECTVEGTSNPNLYWYRQAAGRGLQLLFYSVGIGQISSEVPQNLSASRPQDRQFILSSKKLLLSDSGFYLCAWSVRHRRGNEKLFFGSGTQLSVL.

The V gene is TRBV6-2 or TRBV6-3, the J gene TRBJ2-7, with TRBD2 matching 15 bases. The V gene end was trimmed by 2 bases and the J gene end by 7 bases; junction bases not matched to a gene: 6. The CDR3 contains 16 residues. CDR1 is MNHEY and CDR2 is SVGEGT in the germline V gene. The CDR3 sequence: CASSYDRTSGGAEQYV. DNA for the CDR3: TGTGCCAGCAGTTACGATCGGACTAGCGGGGGGGCTGAGCAGTACGTC.

This sequence joins TRBV19 and TRBJ1-5; the D is unclear. The germline V gene has CDR1 LNHDA and CDR2 SQIVND (reference sequence). The germline V and J ends were trimmed by 3 bases and 3 bases, with 12 bases remaining between them. The CDR3 runs 15 residues. CDR3 sequence (DNA): TGTGCCAGTAGTATTGGGGTGGGTTTCAATCAGCCCCAGCATTTT. Amino acids: CASSIGVGFNQPQHF.

This clone was counted between two and nine times. The J gene is TRBJ2-2, the V gene TRBV9; possible D gene TRBD2, 6 bases. Germline V gene sequence: CDR1 SGDLS, CDR2 YYNGEE. The CDR3 runs 16 residues. V lost 2 bases and J lost 7, with 18 bases in between. CDR3 sequence: CASSVNVPVSGGELFF. The CDR3 DNA reads as TGTGCCAGCAGCGTGAATGTGCCGGTTAGCGGCGGGGAGCTGTTTTTT.

The chain employs TRBV19 and TRBJ1-2; D call uncertain. With 3 bases removed from V and 0 bases from J, the gap between germline ends came to 5 bases. Per the germline V gene, CDR1 is LNHDA and CDR2 is SQIVND (reference sequence). CDR3 length: 13 amino acids. The CDR3 nucleotides read TGTGCCAGTAGTATGTCGGCTAACTATGGCTACACCTTC. This gives the protein CASSMSANYGYTF.

The V and J genes are TRBV5-5 and TRBJ2-3; no clear D. V gave up 2 bases and J gave up 2 bases, with 6 bases separating them. CDR3 size: 13 residues. Germline-derived CDR1 and CDR2 are SGHKS and YYEKEE (reference sequence). The chain's CDR3 is CASSFQVTDTQYF. CDR3 DNA sequence: TGTGCCAGCAGCTTCCAGGTCACAGATACGCAGTATTTT.

This sequence joins TRBV7-6 and TRBJ1-5, with a possible D match to TRBD1 (6 bases). The length of the CDR3 is 15 residues. The germline V gene has CDR1 SGHVS and CDR2 FNYEAQ. Trimming left V 4 bases short and J 6 bases short, with 16 bases between. CDR3 coding DNA: TGTGCCAGCAGCTCCGCACAGGGAAATGGTCAGCCCCAGCATTTT. Residues: CASSSAQGNGQPQHF. Using reference TRBV7-6 and TRBJ1-5 for the parts outside the CDR3, the full variable domain is GAGVSQSPRYKVTKRGQDVALRCDPISGHVSLYWYRQALGQGPEFLTYFNYEAQQDKSGLPNDRFSAERPEGSISTLTIQRTEQRDSAMYRCASSSAQGNGQPQHFGDGTRLSIL.

The CDR3 DNA follows: TGTGCCAGCAGGGACAGGGATCGGGAGACCCAGTACTTC. This codes for CASRDRDRETQYF. This chain connects TRBV2 to TRBJ2-5; 8 bases match TRBD1. The CDR3 is made up of 13 amino acids. CDR1 and CDR2 (germline): SNHLY, FYNNEI. The V gene end was trimmed by 6 bases and the J gene end by 5 bases; junction bases not matched to a gene: 5.

This clone occurred a few times. J is TRBJ2-3 and V is TRBV7-3; TRBD1 aligns across 8 bases. Trimming at V came to 8 bases and at J to 7 bases, leaving 14 bases not matched to a gene. The CDR3 loop spans 15 amino acids. Germline-derived CDR1 and CDR2 are SGHTA and FQGTGA. CDR3 nucleotides: TGTGCCAGCTCAAGAGAGGCAGGGGGCATTAATACGCAGTATTTT. Encoded protein: CASSREAGGINTQYF.

The chain carries TRBV2 and TRBJ1-1, with D unclear. The V end lost 6 bases, the J end lost 0 bases, and 17 bases lay between the germline ends. The CDR3 length is 16 residues. Per germline, CDR1 SNHLY and CDR2 FYNNEI. In DNA, the CDR3 is TGTGCCAGCAGAGACTGGGCGGTCTTGATGAACACTGAAGCTTTCTTT. The encoded protein is CASRDWAVLMNTEAFF.

The V and J genes are TRBV6-1 and TRBJ2-5; 7 nucleotides align to TRBD2. J was trimmed by 6 bases and V by 1 base; bases with no gene match: 8. The CDR3 consists of 15 residues. CDR1 is MNHNS and CDR2 is SASEGT in the germline V gene. CDR3 residues: CASSEVWGGAKTQYF. CDR3 bases: TGTGCCAGCAGTGAAGTGTGGGGGGGTGCGAAGACCCAGTACTTC.

The chain is built from TRBV7-3 and TRBJ2-1; TRBD2 matches at 10 bases. CDR3 length: 18 residues. The V and J ends lost 0 bases and 7 bases, in that order; junction bases with no gene match: 12. The germline CDR1 and CDR2 sequences are SGHTA and FQGTGA. The CDR3: CASSLTSSGGLQHNEQFF. CDR3 nucleotide sequence: TGTGCCAGCAGCTTAACGTCTAGCGGGGGTCTCCAACATAATGAGCAGTTCTTC.

This chain uses TRBV28 with TRBJ1-1, with 9 bases matching TRBD1. With V trimmed by 5 bases and J by 1 base, 2 bases remained unmatched. From germline, CDR1 is MDHEN and CDR2 SYDVKM. This CDR3 spans 14 amino acids. The CDR3 DNA sequence: TGTGCCAGCAGTACAGGGGGCGCGAACACTGAAGCTTTCTTT. Protein sequence: CASSTGGANTEAFF.

This clone was counted a few times. This chain uses TRBV3-1 (or the pseudogene TRBV3-2) with TRBJ1-2; D call uncertain. The germline gives CDR1 LGHDT, CDR2 YNNKEL (reference sequence). The CDR3 loop spans 12 amino acids. V lost 1 base, J lost 6 bases, and 6 bases lay in between. The CDR3 sequence is CASSQATDGYTF. Here the CDR3 DNA reads TGTGCCAGCAGCCAAGCCACAGATGGCTACACCTTC.

The chain joins TRBV25-1 to TRBJ2-3; D might be TRBD2 (7 bases). This CDR3 has 16 amino acids. Between the trimmed V and J ends, which lost 6 bases and 2 bases, there was a span of 18 bases. CDR1 is MGHDK and CDR2 is SYGVNS in the germline V gene. The DNA for the CDR3 is TGTGCCAGCAGCGAGAACGGGGGGACAATCACAGATACGCAGTATTTT. This gives the protein CASSENGGTITDTQYF. Complete variable domain (other parts from reference TRBV25-1 and TRBJ2-3): EADIYQTPRYLVIGTGKKITLECSQTMGHDKMYWYQQDPGMELHLIHYSYGVNSTEKGDLSSESTVSRIRTEHFPLTLESARPSHTSQYLCASSENGGTITDTQYFGPGTRLTVL.